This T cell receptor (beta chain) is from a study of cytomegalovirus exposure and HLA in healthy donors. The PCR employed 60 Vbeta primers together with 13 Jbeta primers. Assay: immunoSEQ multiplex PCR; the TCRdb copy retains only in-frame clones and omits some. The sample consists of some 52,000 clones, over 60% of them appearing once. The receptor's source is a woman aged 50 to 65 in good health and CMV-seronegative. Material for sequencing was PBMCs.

The CDR3 reads CASSSLGKASDRGPEAFF. CDR3 sequence (DNA): TGTGCCAGCAGCTCTTTAGGGAAGGCCTCGGATCGGGGTCCTGAAGCTTTCTTT. The chain couples TRBV11-2 to TRBJ1-1; D not resolved. CDR1 SGHAT and CDR2 FQNNGV come from the germline V gene. Trimming cost V 4 bases and J 6 bases, with 27 bases left between them. This CDR3 contains 18 residues.